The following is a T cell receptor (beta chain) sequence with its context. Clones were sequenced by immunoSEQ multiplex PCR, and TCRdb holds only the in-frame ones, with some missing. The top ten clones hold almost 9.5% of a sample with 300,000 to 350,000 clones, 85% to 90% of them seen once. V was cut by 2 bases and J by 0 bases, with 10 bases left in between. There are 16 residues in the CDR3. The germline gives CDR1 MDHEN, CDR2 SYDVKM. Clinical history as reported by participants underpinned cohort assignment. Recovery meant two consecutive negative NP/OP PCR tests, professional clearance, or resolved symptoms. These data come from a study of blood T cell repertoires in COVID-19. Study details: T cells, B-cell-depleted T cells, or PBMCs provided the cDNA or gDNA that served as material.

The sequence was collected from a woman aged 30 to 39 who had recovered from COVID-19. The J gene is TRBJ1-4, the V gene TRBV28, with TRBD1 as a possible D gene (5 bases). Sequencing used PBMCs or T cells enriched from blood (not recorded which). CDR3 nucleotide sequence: TGTGCCAGCAGTTTAGGGGCTACCGCAACTAATGAAAAACTGTTTTTT. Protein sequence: CASSLGATATNEKLFF.